Each of the 29 T cell receptor beta chains below was sequenced from the same sample in a study of blood T cell repertoires in COVID-19. Here immunoSEQ multiplex PCR was the method, and the copy in TCRdb shows in-frame clones only, minus some. The sample carries about 350,000 clones, approximately 89% recorded once. The specimen sequenced was peripheral blood. These receptors were taken from an older woman with COVID-19, enrolled during active disease.

As DNA, the CDR3 is TGTGCCAGCAACCTAGCGGGGGGGCCTGCCGGGGAGCTGTTTTTT. The encoded protein is CASNLAGGPAGELFF. V and J are TRBV28 and TRBJ2-2; 12 bases match TRBD2. This CDR3 is 15 amino acids long. V shed 7 bases, J shed 6 bases, and the junction held 6 bases outside the gene matches. CDR1 and CDR2 (germline): MDHEN, SYDVKM.

The gene calls are TRBV29-1 and TRBJ1-1, with D possibly matching TRBD1 (6 bases). The V gene's germline CDR1 is SQVTM and CDR2 ANQGSEA. This CDR3 has 13 amino acids. Trimming removed 5 bases at V and 0 bases at J, with 10 bases between. The CDR3 DNA reads as TGCAGCGTTACCGGGACACTGAACACTGAAGCTTTCTTT. Translation gives CSVTGTLNTEAFF.

This sequence joins TRBV3-1 (or the pseudogene TRBV3-2) and TRBJ1-5, with 7 bases matching TRBD1. The J segment lost 2 bases and the V segment lost 1 base, leaving 5 bases of the junction unmatched. The CDR3 runs to 16 residues. From germline, CDR1 is LGHDT and CDR2 YNNKEL (reference sequence). Written as DNA, the CDR3 is TGTGCCAGCAGCCAAGGGTCAGGGACAGGCAATCAGCCCCAGCATTTT. It codes for CASSQGSGTGNQPQHF.

V is TRBV19 and J is TRBJ1-5; 7 nucleotides line up with TRBD1. Germline CDR1 reads LNHDA; CDR2 reads SQIVND (reference sequence). The CDR3 has 16 residues. After removal of 7 bases from V and 1 base from J, the junction contained 10 bases not matched to a gene. In DNA, the CDR3 is TGTGCCAGTAACCCAAGGGGGACAGCCAGCAATCAGCCCCAGCATTTT. This sequence encodes CASNPRGTASNQPQHF.

The chain links TRBV5-1 to TRBJ2-5; 16 bases are shared with TRBD2. The CDR3 has 20 residues. The V gene's germline CDR1 is SGHRS and CDR2 YFSETQ. V trimming: 4 bases; J trimming: 5 bases; junction bases outside the gene matches: 17. CDR3 residues: CASSPAKTGTSGGARETQYF. Here the CDR3 DNA reads TGCGCCAGCAGCCCGGCAAAAACCGGGACTAGCGGGGGGGCCAGGGAGACCCAGTACTTC.

The chain couples TRBV7-9 to TRBJ1-1; D call uncertain. CDR1 and CDR2 (germline): SEHNR, FQNEAQ (reference sequence). CDR3 length equals 10 residues. Trimming cost V 9 bases and J 3 bases, with 5 bases left between them. CDR3 sequence: CARRDTEAFF. The CDR3, as DNA: TGTGCCAGACGAGACACTGAAGCTTTCTTT.

The CDR3 DNA reads TGTGCCACCAGGACAGGGGGAAATGGTGAAAAACTGTTTTTT. Protein: CATRTGGNGEKLFF. The chain employs TRBV6-5 and TRBJ1-4; 10 nucleotides align to TRBD1. The J segment lost 7 bases and the V segment lost 10 bases, leaving 9 bases of the junction unmatched. Germline V gene sequence: CDR1 MNHEY, CDR2 SVGAGI. The CDR3 has 14 residues.

This clone appeared a single time. This chain joins TRBV7-9 and TRBJ1-1, with D perhaps TRBD1 (6 bases). The CDR3 sequence is 14 residues long. Trimming shortened V by 11 bases and J by 5 bases, and 21 bases separated the two germline ends. CDR1 is SEHNR and CDR2 is FQNEAQ in the germline V gene (reference sequence). In DNA form, the CDR3 reads TGTGCCGGACTCGGGGACAAGGGTATTACTGAAGCTTTCTTT. Its translation: CAGLGDKGITEAFF.

In regard to this clone: An end of the junction does not agree with germline; a read error may underlie this. The CDR3 DNA reads TGTGCCAGCACCTTACTTCTGAACACTGAAGCTTTCTTT. Its translation: CASTLLLNTEAFF. The V and J genes are TRBV7-2 and TRBJ1-1; the D is unclear. The CDR3 contains 13 residues. In germline, CDR1 is SGHTA, CDR2 FQGNSA.

The chain links TRBV4-2 to TRBJ1-1; D is possibly TRBD1 (6 bases). This CDR3 is built from 12 residues. The germline V gene has CDR1 LGHNA and CDR2 YNFKEQ. Trimming took off 3 bases at V and 8 bases at J, with 10 bases between the two ends. CDR3 coding DNA: TGTGCCAGCAGCCAGCAAACAGGGGAAGCTTTCTTT. Translation gives CASSQQTGEAFF.

V usage is TRBV3-1 (or the pseudogene TRBV3-2) and J usage is TRBJ2-3; TRBD2 matches 8 bases. The V and J ends lost 1 base and 5 bases, in that order; junction bases with no gene match: 11. The germline V gene has CDR1 LGHDT and CDR2 YNNKEL (reference sequence). The CDR3 sequence is 17 residues long. CDR3 residues: CASSQGLAGGLGDTQYF. DNA for the CDR3: TGTGCCAGCAGCCAAGGTCTGGCGGGGGGTCTTGGAGATACGCAGTATTTT.

V gene TRBV6-5 combines with J gene TRBJ1-1; D may be TRBD1 (6 bases). CDR1 and CDR2 from the germline V gene are MNHEY and SVGAGI. V lost 0 bases and J 5 bases, leaving 13 bases between the germline ends. The CDR3 is 15 amino acids. CDR3: CASSYSPPRGTEAFF. CDR3 sequence (DNA): TGTGCCAGCAGTTACTCGCCTCCGAGGGGGACTGAAGCTTTCTTT.

The CDR3, as DNA: TGTGCCAGCAGTCCGGACACGCTTATTAACTATGGCTACACCTTC. Its protein product is CASSPDTLINYGYTF. The chain carries TRBV27 and TRBJ1-2; perhaps TRBD1 as D (5 bases). The germline CDR1 and CDR2 sequences are MNHEY and SMNVEV (reference sequence). This CDR3 has 15 amino acids. The germline V and J ends were trimmed by 5 bases and 1 base, with 14 bases remaining between them.

The chain joins TRBV10-2 to TRBJ1-2; D is unresolved. The CDR3 is made up of 13 amino acids. V was shortened by 6 bases and J by 4 bases, with 12 bases between the two germline ends. The germline CDR1 and CDR2 sequences are WSHSY and SAAADI. The chain's CDR3 is CASSHPEGYGYTF. The CDR3 DNA reads TGCGCCAGCAGCCACCCCGAGGGCTATGGCTACACCTTC.

The chain recombines TRBV15 with TRBJ1-1; D gene uncertain. V lost 0 bases and J lost 5, with 13 bases in between. Germline V CDR1 and CDR2: LNHNV, YYDKDF (reference sequence). CDR3 length: 15 residues. The CDR3 DNA reads TGTGCCACCAGCAGAGATGGGCAGAGCGGGACTGAAGCTTTCTTT. This encodes CATSRDGQSGTEAFF.

The CDR3 region has the DNA TGTGCCAGCAGACGATGGACAGGGGAAAATGGCTACACCTTC. This gives the protein CASRRWTGENGYTF. This sequence joins TRBV6-5 and TRBJ1-2; 9 nucleotides align to TRBD1. The V segment lost 6 bases and the J segment 6 bases; nucleotides outside the gene matches: 8. CDR3 length: 14 amino acids. Germline V gene data show CDR1 as MNHEY and CDR2 as SVGAGI.

About this clone: Within the sample, other DNA sequences also encode this same CDR3. The chain joins TRBV5-1 to TRBJ2-7; 8 bases map to TRBD1. Germline CDR1 SGHRS, CDR2 YFSETQ. This CDR3 spans 14 amino acids. V trimming: 0 bases; J trimming: 2 bases; junction bases outside the gene matches: 1. The CDR3 DNA reads TGCGCCAGCAGCTTGGGGACAGGGACCTACGAGCAGTACTTC. Protein product: CASSLGTGTYEQYF.

This sequence joins TRBV9 and TRBJ1-5, with D perhaps TRBD1 (6 bases). From germline, CDR1 is SGDLS and CDR2 YYNGEE. The V end lost 4 bases, the J end lost 9 bases, and 14 bases lay between the germline ends. CDR3 length: 13 residues. CDR3 nucleotides: TGTGCCAGCAGCATCGACAGGTTTCGGCCCCAGCATTTT. This sequence encodes CASSIDRFRPQHF. The full variable domain, rest sourced from reference TRBV9 and TRBJ1-5, is DSGVTQTPKHLITATGQRVTLRCSPRSGDLSVYWYQQSLDQGLQFLIQYYNGEERAKGNILERFSAQQFPDLHSELNLSSLELGDSALYFCASSIDRFRPQHFGDGTRLSIL.

This clone was counted a single time. The chain couples TRBV27 to TRBJ2-3; 7 bases line up with TRBD1. This CDR3 has 16 residues. The V and J ends lost 7 bases and 4 bases, in that order; junction bases with no gene match: 14. The germline V gene has CDR1 MNHEY and CDR2 SMNVEV (reference sequence). The CDR3 coding sequence is TGTGCCAGCACTCTTAGCCCCCGACAGGGTTCAGATACGCAGTATTTT. Its translation is CASTLSPRQGSDTQYF.

The gene calls are TRBV3-1 (or the pseudogene TRBV3-2) and TRBJ2-5; D is possibly TRBD2 (6 bases). Germline values: CDR1 LGHDT, CDR2 YNNKEL (reference sequence). V was pared by 6 bases and J by 5 bases, with 16 bases between. The CDR3 is 14 amino acids. The chain's CDR3 is CASSPSRGFETQYF. CDR3 coding DNA: TGTGCCAGCAGTCCTTCGCGGGGCTTTGAGACCCAGTACTTC.

V usage is TRBV10-3 and J usage is TRBJ1-1, with 10 bases fitting TRBD1. The CDR3 runs to 14 residues. The germline CDR1 and CDR2 sequences are ENHRY and SYGVKD. V trimming: 7 bases; J trimming: 2 bases; junction bases outside the gene matches: 4. In nucleotides, the CDR3 is TGTGCCATCAAGGGACAGGGGTTTAACACTGAAGCTTTCTTT. Its protein product is CAIKGQGFNTEAFF.

This rearrangement joins TRBV11-2 to TRBJ1-6; 7 bases line up with TRBD1. The V gene end was trimmed by 5 bases and the J gene end by 9 bases; junction bases not matched to a gene: 10. Per the germline V gene, CDR1 is SGHAT and CDR2 is FQNNGV. The length of the CDR3 is 15 residues. This chain's CDR3 is CASSTPDRRGSPLHF. In DNA, the CDR3 is TGTGCCAGCAGCACCCCGGACAGGAGAGGTTCACCCCTCCACTTT.

The chain employs TRBV7-3 and TRBJ2-3; 11 bases line up with TRBD2. The CDR3 contains 18 residues. Unmatched junction bases numbered 11, after V lost 5 bases and J lost 1 base. The germline CDR1 and CDR2 sequences are SGHTA and FQGTGA. The CDR3 spells CASSPTSTSGVGTDTQYF. DNA of the CDR3: TGTGCCAGCAGCCCAACATCGACTAGCGGGGTAGGCACAGATACGCAGTATTTT.

The gene calls are TRBV7-2 and TRBJ1-2; D perhaps matches TRBD1 (5 bases). The CDR3 covers 14 residues. V was pared by 1 base and J by 6 bases, with 12 bases between. Germline assignment: CDR1 SGHTA and CDR2 FQGNSA. In nucleotides, the CDR3 is TGTGCCAGCAGCTTAGGGTCTGACAGCAATGGCTACACCTTC. This codes for CASSLGSDSNGYTF.

The rearrangement joins TRBV10-2 to TRBJ2-2, with D possibly TRBD1 on 5 matching bases. This CDR3 has 15 amino acids. The ends were cut back, 6 bases at V and 2 bases at J, with 13 bases in the middle. The V gene's germline CDR1 is WSHSY and CDR2 SAAADI. The CDR3 DNA reads TGCGCCAGCAGCCCGCAGGGTCTCAACACCGGGGAGCTGTTTTTT. Its translation: CASSPQGLNTGELFF.

The V gene is TRBV7-3, the J gene TRBJ2-7, with a possible D match to TRBD2 (6 bases). Germline values: CDR1 SGHTA, CDR2 FQGTGA. V was clipped by 2 bases and J by 1 base, with 12 bases between them. The CDR3 loop spans 15 amino acids. CDR3 in DNA: TGTGCCAGCAGCTTAGGATCCGGGAGTTCCTACGAGCAGTACTTC. Its translation: CASSLGSGSSYEQYF.

This clone was counted between two and nine times. V gene TRBV6-5 combines with J gene TRBJ1-1, with no clear D. CDR3 length: 13 residues. Germline CDR1 and CDR2: MNHEY and SVGAGI. Trimming stripped 6 bases from V and 0 bases from J, with 8 bases between. CDR3 nucleotide sequence: TGTGCCAGCAGACTTACAGTGAACACTGAAGCTTTCTTT. Translating gives CASRLTVNTEAFF.

The rearrangement links TRBV18 to TRBJ1-4; TRBD1 matches 7 bases. The CDR3 is made up of 14 amino acids. The germline CDR1 and CDR2 sequences are KGHSH and LQKENI. V lost 6 bases to trimming and J lost 6 bases; unmatched junction nucleotides: 7. Here the CDR3 reads CASSSSRGDEKLFF. The CDR3 coding sequence is TGTGCCAGCTCGTCAAGCAGGGGGGATGAAAAACTGTTTTTT.

CDR3 sequence reads: CASGLPNSPLHF. Written as DNA, the CDR3 is TGTGCTAGTGGTTTGCCGAATTCACCCCTCCACTTT. J is TRBJ1-6 and V is TRBV12-5; no definite D call. There are 12 residues in the CDR3. From germline, CDR1 is LGHNT and CDR2 FRNRAP. The V end lost 2 bases, the J end lost 7 bases, and 3 bases lay between the germline ends. Full variable domain (missing parts from reference TRBV12-5 and TRBJ1-6): DARVTQTPRHKVTEMGQEVTMRCQPILGHNTVFWYRQTMMQGLELLAYFRNRAPLDDSGMPKDRFSAEMPDATLATLKIQPSEPRDSAVYFCASGLPNSPLHFGNGTRLTVT.